What follows are 5 T cell receptor beta chains derived from one specimen sequenced in a study of T-cell reconstitution after alpha-beta-depleted transplantation in children. It was with unique molecular identifiers that the TCRbeta library was prepared. From the PCR reads, TCRdb called clonotypes with MiXCR, one entry per CDR3 protein. The sample holds roughly 250,000 distinct CDR3 sequences; 6.5% to 9% are singletons and the top ten take 5% to 7%. This specimen was PBMCs, mostly from graft donor cells, taken 180 days after TCRalphabeta/CD19-depleted stem cell transplant. These receptors came from a male patient under 18 who had a stem cell transplant for acute lymphoblastic leukemia, so the T cells may come from the graft donor.

The sample holds many counts of this clonotype. The rearrangement links TRBV25-1 to TRBJ1-2; maybe TRBD1 (6 bases). Germline V gives CDR1 MGHDK, CDR2 SYGVNS. CDR3 size: 15 residues. V was clipped by 2 bases and J by 8 bases, with 18 bases between them. As DNA, the CDR3 is TGTGCCAGCAGTGAACCCAGGGGCCTAGTGGAGGGCTACACCTTC. Protein: CASSEPRGLVEGYTF.

This clonotype appeared many times. V is TRBV5-6 and J is TRBJ2-5; the match to TRBD1 covers 7 bases. This CDR3 is built from 15 residues. V dropped 4 bases and J dropped 5; count of bases not matched to a gene: 11. Germline V lookup: CDR1 SGHDT, CDR2 YYEEEE. The CDR3 coding sequence is TGTGCCAGCAGCCCTTTGACAGGGCGAGGGGAGACCCAGTACTTC. It specifies CASSPLTGRGETQYF.

In its sample, this clonotype was seen many times. Relative to the germline gene, one junction end is altered; a read error may explain this. The rearrangement links TRBV28 to TRBJ1-1, with D unresolved. This CDR3 is built from 14 residues. Germline V CDR1 and CDR2: MDHEN, SYDVKM. The CDR3 loop reads CASSLGSMNTEAFF. The CDR3 nucleotides read TGCGCCAGCAGCTTGGGCAGTATGAACACTGAAGCTTTCTTT.

This clonotype was recorded at least ten times. J is TRBJ2-5 and V is TRBV18; D is undetermined. The CDR3 spans 15 residues. Germline loops: CDR1 KGHSH, CDR2 LQKENI. The V and J ends lost 4 bases and 3 bases respectively, with 15 bases between them. Here the CDR3 DNA reads TGTGCCAGCTCACTTCTGGAGCCACCCAAAGAGACCCAGTACTTC. Translated, it gives CASSLLEPPKETQYF.

The chain joins TRBV12-3 or TRBV12-4 to TRBJ1-2; D gene unclear. The CDR3 consists of 15 residues. Trimming took 5 bases from V and 4 from J, leaving 17 bases between them. This CDR3 is CASSPRPSGGYGYTF. CDR3 coding DNA: TGTGCCAGCAGTCCCCGGCCCTCCGGAGGCTATGGCTACACCTTC.